A selection of T cell receptor beta chains follows, all from one sample in a study of T cells in Graves' hyperthyroidism and ophthalmopathy. TCRdb redid the calling of the multiplex PCR reads with MiXCR, one entry per CDR3 protein. The sample contains 160,000 or so distinct CDR3 sequences, over 8% of which appear only once. Sequencing was done on a sample of blood. The receptor source for this set is a young woman with Graves' hyperthyroidism that later progressed to Graves' ophthalmopathy. CDR3s include the opening cysteine and the closing phenylalanine or tryptophan. The D gene is left open where the match is weak. Some rows mark clone size as missing; the rest say once, few, many or name a class of expanded clone.

J gene: TRBJ1-4; D gene: -; V gene: TRBV12-3/TRBV12-4; clone size: many; CDR3 DNA: TGTGCCAGCAGCCCGTGGGGTAATGAAAAACTGTTTTTT; CDR3 protein: CASSPWGNEKLFF
J gene: TRBJ2-1; D gene: TRBD2; V gene: TRBV20-1; clone size: many; CDR3 DNA: TGCAGTGCACAGCGGGGGGTCTCCTACAATGAGCAGTTCTTC; CDR3 protein: CSAQRGVSYNEQFF
J gene: TRBJ2-2; D gene: -; V gene: TRBV5-1; clone size: many; CDR3 DNA: TGCGCCAGCAGCTTGGCTATGACCGGGGAGCTGTTTTTT; CDR3 protein: CASSLAMTGELFF
J gene: TRBJ2-2; D gene: -; V gene: TRBV6-2/TRBV6-3; clone size: many; CDR3 DNA: TGTGCCAGCAGGGAAGAGGGCGGGGAGCTGTTTTTT; CDR3 protein: CASREEGGELFF
J gene: TRBJ2-5; D gene: -; V gene: TRBV28; clone size: many; CDR3 DNA: TGTGCCAGCAGTTGGGTCCTGGGTTCAGGCCAAGAGACCCAGTACTTC; CDR3 protein: CASSWVLGSGQETQYF
J gene: TRBJ2-1; D gene: -; V gene: TRBV20-1; clone size: many; CDR3 DNA: TGCAGTGCTTTCCTAAGCGGTCGCTCCTACAATGAGCAGTTCTTC; CDR3 protein: CSAFLSGRSYNEQFF
J gene: TRBJ2-5; D gene: TRBD2; V gene: TRBV6-1; clone size: -; CDR3 DNA: TGTGCCAGCAGACGGGGGGGGGTGGAGACCCAGTACTTC; CDR3 protein: CASRRGGVETQYF
J gene: TRBJ1-4; D gene: -; V gene: TRBV28; clone size: few; CDR3 DNA: TGTGCCAGCAGTCCGCAGTTGACCCCGGACGGGCACTTAGATGAAAAACTGTTTTTT; CDR3 protein: CASSPQLTPDGHLDEKLFF
J gene: TRBJ1-2; D gene: -; V gene: TRBV10-3; clone size: -; CDR3 DNA: TGTGCCATCAGTGAGTCAGGGGTTAACTATGGCCACACCTTC; CDR3 protein: CAISESGVNYGHTF
J gene: TRBJ1-3; D gene: TRBD1; V gene: TRBV2; clone size: many; CDR3 DNA: TGTGCCAGCAGCCCCGACAGGGGCGGAAACACCATATATTTT; CDR3 protein: CASSPDRGGNTIYF
J gene: TRBJ1-3; D gene: -; V gene: TRBV3-1; clone size: many; CDR3 DNA: TGTGCCAGCAGCCAACGAAACAGGGTGTCTGGAAACACCATATATTTT; CDR3 protein: CASSQRNRVSGNTIYF
J gene: TRBJ2-3; D gene: -; V gene: TRBV7-9; clone size: few; CDR3 DNA: TGTGCCAGCAGCTTAGGGGCAGCGGCTAGCACAGATACGCAGTATTTT; CDR3 protein: CASSLGAAASTDTQYF
J gene: TRBJ2-3; D gene: -; V gene: TRBV7-6; clone size: few; CDR3 DNA: TGTGCCAGCAGCTCCAGGGGTAGCCCCAGCACAGATACGCAGTATTTT; CDR3 protein: CASSSRGSPSTDTQYF
J gene: TRBJ1-1; D gene: TRBD1; V gene: TRBV5-6; clone size: -; CDR3 DNA: TGTGCCAACAGCTTGTCTGGGACAGGGGTAGAAGCTTTCTTT; CDR3 protein: CANSLSGTGVEAFF
J gene: TRBJ2-5; D gene: -; V gene: TRBV5-4; clone size: -; CDR3 DNA: TGTGCCAGCAGCTTGCAAAAGGGGGGGGTGGAGGCCCAGTACTTC; CDR3 protein: CASSLQKGGVEAQYF
J gene: TRBJ2-3; D gene: TRBD1; V gene: TRBV11-3; clone size: many; CDR3 DNA: TGTGCCAGCGTCGACACAGGGGCCCGCACAGATACGCAGTATTTT; CDR3 protein: CASVDTGARTDTQYF
J gene: TRBJ1-1; D gene: -; V gene: TRBV4-1; clone size: many; CDR3 DNA: TGCGCCAGCAGCCCAGCTACCGGAGGACGGATGAACACTGAAGCTTTCTTT; CDR3 protein: CASSPATGGRMNTEAFF
J gene: TRBJ2-2; D gene: -; V gene: TRBV10-3; clone size: many; CDR3 DNA: TGTGCCATCAGTGAAAACAGCAAGACCGGGGAGCTGTTTTTT; CDR3 protein: CAISENSKTGELFF
J gene: TRBJ2-7; D gene: -; V gene: TRBV30; clone size: many; CDR3 DNA: TGTGCCTGGAACGAGAACGGTTACGAGCAGTACTTC; CDR3 protein: CAWNENGYEQYF
J gene: TRBJ2-7; D gene: -; V gene: TRBV19; clone size: many; CDR3 DNA: TGTGCCAGTAGTGAATTCGAACAGCCCACCTACGAGCAGTACTTC; CDR3 protein: CASSEFEQPTYEQYF
J gene: TRBJ2-1; D gene: -; V gene: TRBV27; clone size: many; CDR3 DNA: TGTGCCAGCAGTTTAGCGGGGTACAATATCAACAATGAGCAGTTCTTC; CDR3 protein: CASSLAGYNINNEQFF
J gene: TRBJ1-5; D gene: TRBD1; V gene: TRBV19; clone size: many; CDR3 DNA: TGTGCCAGTAGTCCCTCGGACAGGGGAGTTGGGCAGCCCCAGCATTTT; CDR3 protein: CASSPSDRGVGQPQHF
J gene: TRBJ1-3; D gene: -; V gene: TRBV6-1; clone size: many; CDR3 DNA: TGTGCCAGCAGACACGGCTCTGGAAACACCATATATTTT; CDR3 protein: CASRHGSGNTIYF
J gene: TRBJ1-5; D gene: -; V gene: TRBV2; clone size: many; CDR3 DNA: TGTGCCAGCAGTGAACGGCAGAGGGATCAGCCCCAGCATTTT; CDR3 protein: CASSERQRDQPQHF
J gene: TRBJ1-2; D gene: -; V gene: TRBV3-1; clone size: many; CDR3 DNA: TGTGCCAGCAGCTATCGGTCCGGGAGCTATGGCTACACCTTC; CDR3 protein: CASSYRSGSYGYTF
J gene: TRBJ2-2; D gene: -; V gene: TRBV7-9; clone size: many; CDR3 DNA: TGTGCCAGCAGCTTTCGGGACCCGAGGGTTGGGGAGCTGTTTTTT; CDR3 protein: CASSFRDPRVGELFF
J gene: TRBJ1-1; D gene: TRBD1; V gene: TRBV6-1; clone size: many; CDR3 DNA: TGTGCCAGCAGTGTGAACAGGGGGAACACTGAAGCTTTCTTT; CDR3 protein: CASSVNRGNTEAFF
J gene: TRBJ2-5; D gene: -; V gene: TRBV9; clone size: few; CDR3 DNA: TGTGCCAGCAGCGAAGGAGGGAATAATCAAGAGACCCAGTACTTC; CDR3 protein: CASSEGGNNQETQYF
J gene: TRBJ2-3; D gene: -; V gene: TRBV5-1; clone size: many; CDR3 DNA: TGCGCCAGCAGCTTGGGACTAGTTTATCGCACAGATACGCAGTATTTT; CDR3 protein: CASSLGLVYRTDTQYF
J gene: TRBJ1-6; D gene: -; V gene: TRBV6-5; clone size: many; CDR3 DNA: TGTGCCAGCAGTTACTCGAATTCGCCAGTCCATAATTCACCCCTCCACTTT; CDR3 protein: CASSYSNSPVHNSPLHF
J gene: TRBJ2-2; D gene: TRBD2; V gene: TRBV7-2; clone size: many; CDR3 DNA: TGTGCCAGCAGCTTAGTCCTTCCGTGGCGGGAGTACAACACCGGGGAGCTGTTTTTT; CDR3 protein: CASSLVLPWREYNTGELFF
J gene: TRBJ2-3; D gene: TRBD2; V gene: TRBV12-3/TRBV12-4; clone size: many; CDR3 DNA: TGTGCCAGCAGTTTAAGGGCGGGAGTGAGGGATACGCAGTATTTT; CDR3 protein: CASSLRAGVRDTQYF
J gene: TRBJ1-5; D gene: -; V gene: TRBV20-1; clone size: many; CDR3 DNA: TGCAGTGCTAGAGAAACAGGGATTTCATATCAGCCCCAGCATTTT; CDR3 protein: CSARETGISYQPQHF
J gene: TRBJ2-1; D gene: TRBD2; V gene: TRBV24-1; clone size: -; CDR3 DNA: TGTGCCACCAGTGAGGCCGGGACTAGGCCCTACAATGAGCAGTTCTTC; CDR3 protein: CATSEAGTRPYNEQFF
J gene: TRBJ2-7; D gene: TRBD2; V gene: TRBV12-3/TRBV12-4; clone size: many; CDR3 DNA: TGTGCCAGCCATCCGCGGGGGGGATACTACGAGCAGTACTTC; CDR3 protein: CASHPRGGYYEQYF
J gene: TRBJ1-5; D gene: -; V gene: TRBV28; clone size: many; CDR3 DNA: TGTGCCAGCAGTTTCCTCAGAGGCAATCAGCCCCAGCATTTT; CDR3 protein: CASSFLRGNQPQHF
J gene: TRBJ1-3; D gene: -; V gene: TRBV4-2; clone size: -; CDR3 DNA: TGTGCCAGCAGCCAAGTAAGGGCAGGGAGCTCTGGAAACACCATATATTTT; CDR3 protein: CASSQVRAGSSGNTIYF
J gene: TRBJ2-7; D gene: -; V gene: TRBV7-9; clone size: few; CDR3 DNA: TGTGCCAGCAGTCTCGTAGTCGGACAGCAATACGAGCAGTACTTC; CDR3 protein: CASSLVVGQQYEQYF
J gene: TRBJ1-4; D gene: -; V gene: TRBV12-3/TRBV12-4; clone size: few; CDR3 DNA: TGTGCCAGCAGTCCGCTGACAGGCTCTAATGAAAAACTGTTTTTT; CDR3 protein: CASSPLTGSNEKLFF